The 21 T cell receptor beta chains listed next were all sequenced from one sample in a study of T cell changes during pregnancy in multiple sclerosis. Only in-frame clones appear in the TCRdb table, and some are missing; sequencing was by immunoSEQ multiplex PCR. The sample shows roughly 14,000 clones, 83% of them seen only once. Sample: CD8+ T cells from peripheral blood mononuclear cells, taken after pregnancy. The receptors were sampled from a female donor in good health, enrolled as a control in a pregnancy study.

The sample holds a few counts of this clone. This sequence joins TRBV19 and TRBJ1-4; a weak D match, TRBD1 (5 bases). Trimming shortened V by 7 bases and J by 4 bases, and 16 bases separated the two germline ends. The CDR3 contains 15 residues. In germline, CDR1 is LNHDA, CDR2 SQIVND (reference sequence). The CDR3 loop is CASTSSETVNEKLFF. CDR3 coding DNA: TGTGCCAGTACCTCGTCCGAGACAGTTAATGAAAAACTGTTTTTT. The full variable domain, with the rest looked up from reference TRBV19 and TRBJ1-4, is DGGITQSPKYLFRKEGQNVTLSCEQNLNHDAMYWYRQDPGQGLRLIYYSQIVNDFQKGDIAEGYSVSREKKESFPLTVTSAQKNPTAFYLCASTSSETVNEKLFFGSGTQLSVL.

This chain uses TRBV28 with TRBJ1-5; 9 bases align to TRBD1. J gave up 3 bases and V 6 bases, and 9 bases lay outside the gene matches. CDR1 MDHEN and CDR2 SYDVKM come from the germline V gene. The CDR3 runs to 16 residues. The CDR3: CASSPTGTGSNQPQHF. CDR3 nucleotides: TGTGCCAGCAGCCCAACCGGGACAGGGTCCAATCAGCCCCAGCATTTT.

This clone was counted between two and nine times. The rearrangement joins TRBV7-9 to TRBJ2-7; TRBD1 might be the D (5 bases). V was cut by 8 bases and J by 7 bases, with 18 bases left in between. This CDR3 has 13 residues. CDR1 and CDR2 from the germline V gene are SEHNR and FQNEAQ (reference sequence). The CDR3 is CASLKAGSEEQYF. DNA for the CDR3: TGTGCCAGCCTCAAGGCAGGGTCGGAAGAGCAGTACTTC.

The CDR3 region has the DNA TGTGCCAGCAGTGAAGCGGACGGGTCCTACGAGCAGTACTTC. Translating gives CASSEADGSYEQYF. The J gene is TRBJ2-7, the V gene TRBV6-4; perhaps TRBD2 as D (5 bases). Germline CDR1 MRHNA, CDR2 SNTAGT. V was pared by 3 bases and J by 1 base, with 10 bases between. This CDR3 spans 14 amino acids.

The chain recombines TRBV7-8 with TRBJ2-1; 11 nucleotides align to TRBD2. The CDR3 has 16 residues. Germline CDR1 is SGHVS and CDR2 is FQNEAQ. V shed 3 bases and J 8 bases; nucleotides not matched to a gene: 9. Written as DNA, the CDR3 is TGTGCCAGCAGCTTGTACGCTAGCGGGGGGCGGTATGAGCAGTTCTTC. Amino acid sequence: CASSLYASGGRYEQFF.

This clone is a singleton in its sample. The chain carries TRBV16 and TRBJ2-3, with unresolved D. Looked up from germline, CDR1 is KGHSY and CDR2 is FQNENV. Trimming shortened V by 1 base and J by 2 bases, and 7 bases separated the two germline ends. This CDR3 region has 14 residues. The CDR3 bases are TGTGCCAGCAGCCAATGGAGTGACACAGATACGCAGTATTTT. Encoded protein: CASSQWSDTDTQYF.

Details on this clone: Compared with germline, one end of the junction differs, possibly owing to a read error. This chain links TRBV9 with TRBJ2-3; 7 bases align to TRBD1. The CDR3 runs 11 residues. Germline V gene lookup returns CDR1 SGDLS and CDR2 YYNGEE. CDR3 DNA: TGTGCCAGCGCTTTGGGACAGTTCCTAACTTTT. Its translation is CASALGQFLTF.

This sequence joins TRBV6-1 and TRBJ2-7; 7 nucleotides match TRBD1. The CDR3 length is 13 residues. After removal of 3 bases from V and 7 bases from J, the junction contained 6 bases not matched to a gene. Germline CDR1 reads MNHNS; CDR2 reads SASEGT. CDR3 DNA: TGTGCCAGCAGTGATGGGGACAGAGGAGAGCAGTACTTC. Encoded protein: CASSDGDRGEQYF.

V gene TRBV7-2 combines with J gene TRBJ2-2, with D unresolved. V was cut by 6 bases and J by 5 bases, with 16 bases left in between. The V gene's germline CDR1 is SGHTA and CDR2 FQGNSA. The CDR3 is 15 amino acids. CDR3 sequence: CASSYPQIATGELFF. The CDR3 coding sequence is TGTGCCAGCAGTTACCCTCAAATAGCTACCGGGGAGCTGTTTTTT.

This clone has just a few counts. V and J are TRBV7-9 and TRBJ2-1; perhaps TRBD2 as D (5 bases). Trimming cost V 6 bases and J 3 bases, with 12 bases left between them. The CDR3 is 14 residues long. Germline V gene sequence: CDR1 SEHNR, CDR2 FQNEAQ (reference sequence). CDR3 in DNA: TGTGCCAGCAGTCCTGGGAGTGACTACAATGAGCAGTTCTTC. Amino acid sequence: CASSPGSDYNEQFF.

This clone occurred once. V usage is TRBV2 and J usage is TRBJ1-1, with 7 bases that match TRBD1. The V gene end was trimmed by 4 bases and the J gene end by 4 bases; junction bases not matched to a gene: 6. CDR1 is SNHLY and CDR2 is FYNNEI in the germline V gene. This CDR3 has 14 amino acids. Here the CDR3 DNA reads TGTGCCAGCAGTGGGACAGGTAGACCCACTGAAGCTTTCTTT. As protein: CASSGTGRPTEAFF. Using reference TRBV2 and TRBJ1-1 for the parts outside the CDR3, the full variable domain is EPEVTQTPSHQVTQMGQEVILRCVPISNHLYFYWYRQILGQKVEFLVSFYNNEISEKSEIFDDQFSVERPDGSNFTLKIRSTKLEDSAMYFCASSGTGRPTEAFFGQGTRLTVV.

DNA for the CDR3: TGTGCCAGCAGGAACAGGGGAGGTGAAGCTTTCTTT. Amino acid sequence: CASRNRGGEAFF. This rearrangement joins TRBV9 to TRBJ1-1; TRBD1 matches at 7 bases. CDR1 SGDLS and CDR2 YYNGEE come from the germline V gene. This CDR3 region has 12 residues. Losses at the gene ends were 5 bases for V and 7 bases for J; bases not matched to a gene: 5.

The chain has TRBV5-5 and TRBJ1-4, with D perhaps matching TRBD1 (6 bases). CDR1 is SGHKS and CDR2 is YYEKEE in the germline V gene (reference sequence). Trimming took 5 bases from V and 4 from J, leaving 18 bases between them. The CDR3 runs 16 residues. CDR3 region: CASSPRPGALNEKLFF. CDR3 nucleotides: TGTGCCAGCAGTCCTCGACCAGGGGCCCTTAATGAAAAACTGTTTTTT.

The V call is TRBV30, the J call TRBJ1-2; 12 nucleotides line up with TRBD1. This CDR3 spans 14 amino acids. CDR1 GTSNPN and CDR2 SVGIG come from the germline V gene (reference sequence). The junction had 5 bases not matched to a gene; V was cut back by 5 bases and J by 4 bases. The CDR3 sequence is CAWGDRGLGYGYTF. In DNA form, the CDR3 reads TGTGCCTGGGGGGACAGGGGGCTGGGCTATGGCTACACCTTC.

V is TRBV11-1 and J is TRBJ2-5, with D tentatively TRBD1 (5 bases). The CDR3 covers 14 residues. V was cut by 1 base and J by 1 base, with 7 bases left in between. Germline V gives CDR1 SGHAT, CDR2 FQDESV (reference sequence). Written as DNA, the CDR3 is TGTGCCAGCAGCTTAGTCGACAGCCAAGAGACCCAGTACTTC. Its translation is CASSLVDSQETQYF.

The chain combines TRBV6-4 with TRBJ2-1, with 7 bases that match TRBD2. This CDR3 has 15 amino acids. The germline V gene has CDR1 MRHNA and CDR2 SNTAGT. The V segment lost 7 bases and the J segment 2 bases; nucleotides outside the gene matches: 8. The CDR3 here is CASTNIAGAYNEQFF. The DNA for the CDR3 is TGTGCCAGCACAAACATCGCGGGAGCCTACAATGAGCAGTTCTTC.

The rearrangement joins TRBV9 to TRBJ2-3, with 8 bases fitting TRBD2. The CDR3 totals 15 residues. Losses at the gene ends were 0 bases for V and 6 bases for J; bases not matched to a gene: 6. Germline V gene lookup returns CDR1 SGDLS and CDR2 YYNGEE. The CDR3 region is CASSVALRGVDTQYF. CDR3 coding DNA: TGTGCCAGCAGCGTAGCGTTGCGGGGGGTGGATACGCAGTATTTT.

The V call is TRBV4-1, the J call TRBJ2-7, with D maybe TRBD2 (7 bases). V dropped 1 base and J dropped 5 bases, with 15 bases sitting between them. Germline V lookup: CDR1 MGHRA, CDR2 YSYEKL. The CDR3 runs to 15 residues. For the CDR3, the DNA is TGCGCCAGCAGCCAAGGTTGGGGGGGCCTGGACGAGCAGTACTTC. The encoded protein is CASSQGWGGLDEQYF.

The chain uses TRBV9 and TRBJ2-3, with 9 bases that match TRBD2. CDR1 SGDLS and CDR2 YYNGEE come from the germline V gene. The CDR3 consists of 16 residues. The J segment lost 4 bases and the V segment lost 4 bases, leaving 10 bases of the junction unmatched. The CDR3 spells CASSQKLAGESDTQYF. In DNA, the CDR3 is TGTGCCAGCAGCCAAAAATTAGCGGGAGAATCAGATACGCAGTATTTT.

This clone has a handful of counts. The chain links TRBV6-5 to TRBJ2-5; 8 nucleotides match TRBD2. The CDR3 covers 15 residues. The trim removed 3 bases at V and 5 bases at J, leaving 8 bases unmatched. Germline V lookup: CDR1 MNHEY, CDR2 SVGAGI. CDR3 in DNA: TGTGCCAGCAGTTATGGGGCTAGCGGGCGGGAGACCCAGTACTTC. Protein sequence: CASSYGASGRETQYF.

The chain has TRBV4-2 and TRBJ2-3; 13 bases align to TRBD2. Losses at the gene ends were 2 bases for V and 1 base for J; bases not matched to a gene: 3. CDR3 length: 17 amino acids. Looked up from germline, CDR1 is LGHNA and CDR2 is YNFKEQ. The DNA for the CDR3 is TGTGCCAGCAGCCAACCCACTAGCGGGGGGGGCACAGATACGCAGTATTTT. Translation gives CASSQPTSGGGTDTQYF.